Listed below are T cell receptor beta chains from one sample, sequenced in a study of memory CD4+ T cells and cytomegalovirus serostatus. The data were produced by immunoSEQ multiplex PCR, yet TCRdb's version contains in-frame clones alone and is incomplete. This sample yields around 84,000 clones, of which more than 70% are seen a single time; about 0.72% belongs to the top ten. The sample comprised memory CD4+ T cells from blood. All receptors derive from an adult in good health and CMV-seronegative. The conserved cysteine and the conserved F or W are not part of the CDR3 here. A D gene is named only where the DNA matches it firmly.

TRBD2	TRBV15	16	TRBJ2-7	ATSREASGGAVTYEQY
TRBD2	TRBV15	14	TRBJ2-5	ATSTGYSGGQETQY
.	TRBV18	9	TRBJ2-7	ASSPRAEQY
.	TRBV19	13	TRBJ1-5	ASSPGSERAKPQH
.	TRBV5-3	14	TRBJ1-4	ARSLLVAVTNEKLF
.	TRBV7-6	13	TRBJ2-7	ASSFRQGGTYEQY
TRBD1	TRBV7-9	9	TRBJ2-1	ASSHGQGRF
.	TRBV6-5	12	TRBJ2-3	ASSYGGLANTQY
.	TRBV12-5	11	TRBJ1-5	ASGTGQRSSQH
.	TRBV5-1	13	TRBJ1-3	ASSLGHYSGNTIY
.	TRBV28	10	TRBJ2-7	ASSAGIHEQY
.	TRBV4-1	10	TRBJ1-4	ASSQAYEKLF
.	TRBV11-2	11	TRBJ1-1	ASSLDGDRRAF
.	TRBV10-3	12	TRBJ1-4	AISEAGFPEKLF
.	TRBV7-8	12	TRBJ1-1	ASSLVAGNTEAF
.	TRBV11-2	14	TRBJ1-3	ASSPSQPGHRNTIY
.	TRBV5-1	10	TRBJ2-5	ASSLDQETQY
TRBD1	TRBV9	12	TRBJ2-7	ASSEGQDTYEQY
.	TRBV5-1	12	TRBJ1-5	ASSIGTGHQPQH
.	TRBV10-3	11	TRBJ2-3	AIGRTSTDTQY
.	TRBV2	10	TRBJ2-7	AGGGSSYEQY
TRBD1	TRBV18	12	TRBJ2-5	ASSPGQGAETQY
TRBD2	TRBV5-4	11	TRBJ2-4	ASSLGGVNIQY
.	TRBV7-9	12	TRBJ1-3	ASRTTRRGNTIY
.	TRBV18	12	TRBJ1-5	ASSPGSATQPQH
TRBD1	TRBV6-6	10	TRBJ1-1	ASSYSQGGAF
TRBD1	TRBV5-4	14	TRBJ1-4	ASSAGQASGWEKLF
.	TRBV18	9	TRBJ2-5	ASAWSGTQY
TRBD1	TRBV29-1	10	TRBJ2-5	SVGQAQETQY
TRBD1	TRBV7-9	12	TRBJ2-1	ASSSDRTGREQF
TRBD1	TRBV11-2	12	TRBJ1-2	ASSLLGQGYGYT
.	TRBV7-2	15	TRBJ1-2	ASSLNAPGLKGYGYT
TRBD1	TRBV7-2	14	TRBJ1-5	ASRPQGARGNQPQH
TRBD1	TRBV19	11	TRBJ2-7	ASSLNRGYEQY
.	TRBV11-2	12	TRBJ1-2	ASSLDNRAYGYT
TRBD1	TRBV4-1	13	TRBJ1-1	ASSHRTGGRTEAF
.	TRBV14	10	TRBJ1-2	ASSLGRVGYT
TRBD1	TRBV4-1	17	TRBJ1-2	ASSQAGSGQGRTNYGYT
.	TRBV7-9	13	TRBJ1-3	ASSPSIVSGNTIY
.	TRBV5-4	10	TRBJ2-7	ASSLGGYERY
TRBD1	TRBV29-1	12	TRBJ1-3	SVSQDRAGNTIY
TRBD1	TRBV10-1	11	TRBJ1-2	ASSPGGNYGYT
.	TRBV6-5	13	TRBJ2-2	ASSYWSANTGELF
.	TRBV9	11	TRBJ1-1	ASSVNTNTEAF
.	TRBV11-3	13	TRBJ1-5	ASSFLTGFVKPQH
.	TRBV6-1	12	TRBJ1-2	ASSEVGPGRGYT
.	TRBV21-1	15	TRBJ2-7	ASRTSGGSCTAYEQY
.	TRBV23-1	14	TRBJ1-2	ASSQSEGRAGDGYT
TRBD1	TRBV18	15	TRBJ2-2	ASSPSMDRGRTGELF